This TCR beta chain was captured by sequencing in a study of T-cell reconstitution after alpha-beta-depleted transplantation in children. A library of TCRbeta sequences, prepared with unique molecular identifiers, was generated. TCRdb passed the PCR reads through MiXCR, listing each CDR3 protein once. Among hundreds of thousands of distinct CDR3 sequences listed, about 33% were seen once. This clonotype appeared a few times. Germline CDR1 reads LGHDT; CDR2 reads YNNKEL (reference sequence). CDR3 length: 13 residues. The V end lost 8 bases, the J end lost 0 bases, and 11 bases lay between the germline ends.

This sequence joins TRBV3-1 and TRBJ2-7, with D tentatively TRBD2 (5 bases). The source was PBMCs from the stem cell graft donor, collected from the stem cell graft. The clonotype was recovered from a human donor who donated a stem cell graft to a child with aplastic anemia. As DNA, the CDR3 is TGTGCCAGCGCACGGGAAAGCTCCTACGAGCAGTACTTC. Protein product: CASARESSYEQYF.